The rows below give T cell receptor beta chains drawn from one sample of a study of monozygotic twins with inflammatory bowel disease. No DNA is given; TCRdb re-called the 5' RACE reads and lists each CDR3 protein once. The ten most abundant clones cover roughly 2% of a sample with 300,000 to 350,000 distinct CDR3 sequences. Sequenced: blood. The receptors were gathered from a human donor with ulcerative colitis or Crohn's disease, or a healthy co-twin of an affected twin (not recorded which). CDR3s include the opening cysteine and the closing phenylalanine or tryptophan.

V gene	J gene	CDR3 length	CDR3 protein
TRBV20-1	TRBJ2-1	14	CSARGGVSYNEQFF
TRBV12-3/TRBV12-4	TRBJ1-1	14	CASRASAVNTEAFF
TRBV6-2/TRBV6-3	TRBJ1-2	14	CASSQLGTGSRYTF
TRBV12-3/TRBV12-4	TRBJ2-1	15	CASSPLEGPYNEQFF
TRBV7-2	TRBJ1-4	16	CASSWKWGATNEKLFF
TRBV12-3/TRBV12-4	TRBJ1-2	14	CASSLTGGPLGYTF
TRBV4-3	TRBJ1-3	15	CASSPSVGPGNTIYF
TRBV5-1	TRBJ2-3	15	CASSLAGQRTDTQYF
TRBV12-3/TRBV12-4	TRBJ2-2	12	CASTRGAGELFF
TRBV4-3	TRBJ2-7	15	CASSQDPQQSYEQYF
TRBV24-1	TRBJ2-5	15	CATSDLVSPGGTQYF
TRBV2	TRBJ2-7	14	CASSTVRGGYEQYF
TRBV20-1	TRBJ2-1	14	CSAPSGMKQSEQFF
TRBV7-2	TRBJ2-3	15	CASSLGGYSTDTQYF
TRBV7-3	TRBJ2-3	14	CASSSGLAGDTQYF
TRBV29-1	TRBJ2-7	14	CSVRPDGNSYEQYF
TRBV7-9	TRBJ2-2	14	CASSLDVNTGELFF